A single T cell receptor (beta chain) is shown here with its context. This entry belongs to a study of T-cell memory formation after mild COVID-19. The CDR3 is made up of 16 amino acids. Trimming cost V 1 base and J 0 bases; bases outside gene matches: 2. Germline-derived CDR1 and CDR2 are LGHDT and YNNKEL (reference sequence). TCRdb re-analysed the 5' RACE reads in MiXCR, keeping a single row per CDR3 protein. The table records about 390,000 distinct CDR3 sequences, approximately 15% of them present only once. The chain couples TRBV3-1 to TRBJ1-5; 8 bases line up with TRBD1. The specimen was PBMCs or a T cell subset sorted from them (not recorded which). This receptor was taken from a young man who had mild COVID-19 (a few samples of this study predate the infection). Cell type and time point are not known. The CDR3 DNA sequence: TGTGCCAGCAGCCAAGGGACAGGGAATAGCAATCAGCCCCAGCATTTT. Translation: CASSQGTGNSNQPQHF.